This T cell receptor (beta chain) was recorded in a study of CD8 T cells in ankylosing spondylitis. Between the trimmed V and J ends, which lost 5 bases and 0 bases, there was a span of 13 bases. The CDR3 sequence is 15 residues long. Study findings and constraints: Reports say disease-linked clones showed up significantly more in matched ankylosing spondylitis synovial fluid. There was a TCR beta motif, made of several highly homologous variants, that appeared characteristic of ankylosing spondylitis blood. In the blood and synovial fluid of reactive arthritis, some motif variants had been previously reported.

Only a few counts were recorded for this clonotype. Its target is not known. Using quantitative 5'-RACE with molecular barcodes, the authors made TCR beta libraries. TCRdb itself ran the 5' RACE reads through MiXCR, one entry per CDR3 protein. The repertoire holds a few hundred thousand distinct CDR3 sequences, around 19% seen once, with 40% to 50% in the top ten. The sample comprised blood, either unsorted or a sorted T cell fraction (not recorded which). This TCR was sampled from a male donor with ankylosing spondylitis. The chain has TRBV12-3 or TRBV12-4 and TRBJ1-1, with D possibly being TRBD1 (5 bases). CDR3 in amino acids: CASSPPGGVNTEAFF. The DNA for the CDR3 is TGTGCCAGCAGTCCCCCCGGGGGGGTGAACACTGAAGCTTTCTTT.